This T cell receptor beta chain comes out of a study of regulatory T cells in long-lasting Graves disease. Time point of the sample: persistent/refractory GD, antithyroid drugs over 5 years with positive TRAb. Extracted PBMC RNA gave rise to the TCR library. Comments on this clonotype: This may stem from a read error, because a much larger clone lies one nucleotide away.

Researchers made TCR beta libraries by using iRepertoire HTBI primers and running Arm-PCR on CDR3 regions. How the authors handled the data: The samples included approximately 60 TRBV and about 13 TRBJ segments. TCRdb reprocessed the multiplex PCR reads via MiXCR and lists one record per CDR3 protein. The V and J calls here are based on TCRdb, not the publication. The data show roughly 470,000 distinct CDR3 sequences, with roughly 20% seen just once and 6.5% to 10% held by the top ten. This receptor was identified in a female donor with Graves disease. The sequencing used peripheral blood mononuclear cells (PBMCs), collected when the disease was refractory, from a patient treated with antithyroid drugs.

The CDR3 DNA reads TGTGCCGGCAGACCAACAGGGTGGAATCAGCCCCAGCATTTT. Translation gives CAGRPTGWNQPQHF. The rearrangement joins TRBV27 to TRBJ1-5; tentatively, D is TRBD1 (6 bases). The germline V gene encodes CDR1 MNHEY and CDR2 SMNVEV (reference sequence). The CDR3 is made up of 14 amino acids.